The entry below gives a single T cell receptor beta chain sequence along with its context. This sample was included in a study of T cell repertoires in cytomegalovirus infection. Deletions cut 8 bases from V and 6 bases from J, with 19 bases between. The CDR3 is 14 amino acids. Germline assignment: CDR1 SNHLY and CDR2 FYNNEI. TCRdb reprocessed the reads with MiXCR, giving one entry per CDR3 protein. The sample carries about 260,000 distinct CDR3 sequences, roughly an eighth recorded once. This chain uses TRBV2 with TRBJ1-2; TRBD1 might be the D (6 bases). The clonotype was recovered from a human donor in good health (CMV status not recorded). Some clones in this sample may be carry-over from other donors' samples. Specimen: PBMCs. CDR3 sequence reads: CASPPRGGQDGYTF. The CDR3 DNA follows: TGTGCCAGCCCTCCGAGGGGGGGCCAAGATGGCTACACCTTC.